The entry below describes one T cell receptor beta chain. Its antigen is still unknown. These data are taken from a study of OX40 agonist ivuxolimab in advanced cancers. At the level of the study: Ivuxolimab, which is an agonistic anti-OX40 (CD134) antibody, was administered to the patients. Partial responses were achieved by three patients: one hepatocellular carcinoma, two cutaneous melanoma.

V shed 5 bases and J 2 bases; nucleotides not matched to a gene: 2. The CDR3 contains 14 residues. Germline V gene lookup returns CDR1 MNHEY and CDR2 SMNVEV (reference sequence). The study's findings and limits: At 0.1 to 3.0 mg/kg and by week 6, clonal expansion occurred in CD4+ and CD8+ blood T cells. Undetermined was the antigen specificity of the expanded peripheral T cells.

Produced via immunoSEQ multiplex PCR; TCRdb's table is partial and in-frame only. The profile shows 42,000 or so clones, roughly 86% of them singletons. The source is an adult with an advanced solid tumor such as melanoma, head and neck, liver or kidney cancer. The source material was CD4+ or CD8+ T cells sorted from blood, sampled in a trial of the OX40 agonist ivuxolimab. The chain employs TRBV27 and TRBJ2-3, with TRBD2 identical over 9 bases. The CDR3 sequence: CASSSGGYTDTQYF. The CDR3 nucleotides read TGTGCCAGCAGTAGCGGGGGGTACACAGATACGCAGTATTTT.